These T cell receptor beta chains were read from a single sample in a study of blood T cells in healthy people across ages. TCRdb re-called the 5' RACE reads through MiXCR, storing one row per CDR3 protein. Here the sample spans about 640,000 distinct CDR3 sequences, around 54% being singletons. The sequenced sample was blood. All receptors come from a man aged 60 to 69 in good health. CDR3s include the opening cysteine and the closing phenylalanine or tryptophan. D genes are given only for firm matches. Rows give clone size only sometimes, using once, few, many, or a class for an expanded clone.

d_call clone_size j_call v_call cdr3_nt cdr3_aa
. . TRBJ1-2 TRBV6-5 TGTGCCAGCAGTTTCGCGACCGGGCTGGGGTATGGCTACACCTTC CASSFATGLGYGYTF
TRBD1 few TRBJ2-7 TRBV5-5 TGTGCCAGCAGCTTTGGGACAGAGACCTACGAGCAGTACTTC CASSFGTETYEQYF
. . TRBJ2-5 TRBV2 TGTGCCAGCCGGACGGGCCCAAGTGACCAGTACTTC CASRTGPSDQYF
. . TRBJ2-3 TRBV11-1 TGTGCCAGCAGCTTAGTCGGCAGTCTAACCCGAAAGAGCACAGATACGCAGTATTTT CASSLVGSLTRKSTDTQYF
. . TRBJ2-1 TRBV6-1 TGTGCCAGCACCTCCTACCTGCTCTCCTACAATGAGCAGTTCTTC CASTSYLLSYNEQFF
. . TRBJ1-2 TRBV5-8 TGTGCCAGCAGCTTAAGGCCAGTCTATGGCTACACCTTC CASSLRPVYGYTF
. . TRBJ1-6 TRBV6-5 TGTGCCAGCAGTTACCAGGACGGGTCACCCCTCCACTTT CASSYQDGSPLHF
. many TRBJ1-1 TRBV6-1 TGTGCCAGCGAGGCAGGAGGGTACGCTGAAGCTTTCTTT CASEAGGYAEAFF
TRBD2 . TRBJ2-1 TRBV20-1 TGCAGTACTAGACCCGGTACTAGCGGGAGTTACAATGAGCAGTTCTTC CSTRPGTSGSYNEQFF
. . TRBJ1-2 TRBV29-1 TGCAGCGTTGAAGGCTTGGGTGCCTATGGCTACACCTTC CSVEGLGAYGYTF
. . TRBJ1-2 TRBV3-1 TGTGCCAGCAGCCAAGGAGTGGGGACTACTAACTATGGCTACACCTTC CASSQGVGTTNYGYTF
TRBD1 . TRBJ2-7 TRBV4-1 TGCGCCAGCAGCCAAGACCTAAACCGAAGGGGGCCCAACGAGCAGTACTTC CASSQDLNRRGPNEQYF
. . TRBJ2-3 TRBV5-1 TGCGCCAGCAGCTCCTTGGGGGATGCAGATACGCAGTATTTT CASSSLGDADTQYF
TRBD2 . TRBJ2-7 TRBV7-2 TGTGCCAGCAGCTTGGTCCAGCGGGGGGGCCTAGGTAATGAGCAGTACTTC CASSLVQRGGLGNEQYF
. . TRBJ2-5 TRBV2 TGTGCCGGGGGACGAGACAATGAGCAGTACTTC CAGGRDNEQYF
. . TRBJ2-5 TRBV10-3 TGTGCCATCGCCATGAGGGACACCCGAGGGACCGGAGAGACCCAGTACTTC CAIAMRDTRGTGETQYF
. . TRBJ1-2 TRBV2 TGTGCCAGCAACCAACAGGACTATGGCTACACCTTC CASNQQDYGYTF
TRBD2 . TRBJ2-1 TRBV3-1 TGTGCCAGCAGCCAAGCCCCCCCCACTAGCGGGAACTACAATGAGCAGTTCTTC CASSQAPPTSGNYNEQFF
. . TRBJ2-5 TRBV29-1 TGCAGCTTCAGCGAAACACAAGAGACCCAGTACTTC CSFSETQETQYF
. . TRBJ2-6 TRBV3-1 TGTGCCAGCAGCCAAGAGAGGGGTTCTGGGGCCAACGTCCTGACTTTC CASSQERGSGANVLTF
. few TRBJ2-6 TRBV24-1 TGTGCCACCAGTGACTGGGACGCTGGGGCCAACGTCCTGACTTTC CATSDWDAGANVLTF
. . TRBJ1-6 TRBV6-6 TGTGCCAGCAGTTACTCCAGAGATTCCTATTCACCCCTCCACTTT CASSYSRDSYSPLHF
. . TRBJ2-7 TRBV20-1 TGCAGTGCTGCCGGGGCCTCGGCCGAGCAGTACTTC CSAAGASAEQYF
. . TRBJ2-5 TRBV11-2 TGTGCCGTACGGGGAAACACCCGAGAGACCCAGTACTTC CAVRGNTRETQYF
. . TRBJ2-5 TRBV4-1 TGCGCCAGCAGCCAAGGAGGGGCTTCGTACCACCAAGAGACCCAGTACTTC CASSQGGASYHQETQYF
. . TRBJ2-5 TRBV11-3 TGTGCCAGCAGCCGAGTCGGAAGGTCCGAAGAGACCCAGTACTTC CASSRVGRSEETQYF
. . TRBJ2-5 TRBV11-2 TGTGCCAGCAGTCGCTCGGGCAGTGACCAAGAGACCCAGTACTTC CASSRSGSDQETQYF
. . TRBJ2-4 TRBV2 TGTGCCAGCAGTGATATGGCCAAAAACATTCAGTACTTC CASSDMAKNIQYF
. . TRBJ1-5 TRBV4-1 TGCGCCAGCAGCCAAGACCCGGGGAGAGAGCCCCAGCATTTT CASSQDPGREPQHF
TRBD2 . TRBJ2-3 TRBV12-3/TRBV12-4 TGTGCCAGCAGTCGCTTACTAGCGGGGGGAGATACGCAGTATTTT CASSRLLAGGDTQYF
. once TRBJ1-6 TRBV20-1 TGCAGTGCTAGAGATGGGATGGTTATCTATTCACCCCTCCACTTT CSARDGMVIYSPLHF
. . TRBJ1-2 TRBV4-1 TGCGCCAGCAGCCAGTCAACAGGGTCGGCTGGCTACACCTTC CASSQSTGSAGYTF
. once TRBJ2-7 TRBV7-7 TGTGCCAGCAGCTTAGCGTTAGGACAAACCTACGAGCAGTACTTC CASSLALGQTYEQYF
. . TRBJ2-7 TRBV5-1 TGCGCCAGCAGCCCCGGGACATTATCCTACGAGCAGTACTTC CASSPGTLSYEQYF
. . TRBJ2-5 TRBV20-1 TGCAGTGCTAGAGGCGGCCAGCTGGAGACCCAGTACTTC CSARGGQLETQYF
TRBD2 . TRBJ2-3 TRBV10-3 TGTGCCATCAGTGAGTCGGGTTCGGCTAGCGGGGCCTCAGATACGCAGTATTTT CAISESGSASGASDTQYF
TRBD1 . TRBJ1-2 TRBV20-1 TGCAGTGCTCCGGGACAGATATATGGCTACACCTTC CSAPGQIYGYTF
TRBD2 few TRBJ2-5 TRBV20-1 TGCAGTGCTGCTGGACTAGTCCAAGAGACCCAGTACTTC CSAAGLVQETQYF
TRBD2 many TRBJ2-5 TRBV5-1 TGCGCCAGCAGCCTAGCGGGGTCTACCCAAGAGACCCAGTACTTC CASSLAGSTQETQYF
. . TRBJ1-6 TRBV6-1 TGTGCCAGCAGTGAAGGGAGGAATTTACCCCTCCACTTT CASSEGRNLPLHF
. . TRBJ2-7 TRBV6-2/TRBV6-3 TGTGCCAGCAAAAGGACCGCGAGTTACGAGCAGTACTTC CASKRTASYEQYF
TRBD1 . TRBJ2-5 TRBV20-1 TGCAGTGCTAGAGTTGACAGGGAGGAGACCCAGTACTTC CSARVDREETQYF
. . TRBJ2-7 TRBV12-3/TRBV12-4 TGTGCCAGCAGTCCAGGACTATCTCTCGAGCAGTACTTC CASSPGLSLEQYF
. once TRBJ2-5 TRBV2 TGTGCCAGCAGTGCATTTGAAGAGACCCAGTACTTC CASSAFEETQYF
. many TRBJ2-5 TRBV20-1 TGCAGTGCTTCACAAGAGACCCAGTACTTC CSASQETQYF
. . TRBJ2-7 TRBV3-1 TGTGCCAGCAGCCAAGATTTGACAATGAACGAGCAGTACTTC CASSQDLTMNEQYF